The next 20 T cell receptor beta chains were all read from a single sample in a study of CD8+CD57+ T cells in acquired aplastic anemia. Template material for TCR beta VDJ and CDR3 profiling consisted of genomic DNA. Via MiXCR, TCRdb re-called the reads, giving one row per CDR3 protein. The table records about 200,000 distinct CDR3 sequences, less than 60% of them present only once. CD8+CD57+ cell expansion had been shown by flow cytometry in patients chosen for sequencing. Sequenced input: sorted CD4+, CD8+, or CD8+CD57+ T cells (not recorded which) from PBMCs. The receptors originated from a human donor with aplastic anemia.

The rearrangement uses TRBV10-2 and TRBJ2-7, with 13 positions matching TRBD2. The CDR3 has 15 amino acids. Germline V gene sequence: CDR1 WSHSY, CDR2 SAAADI. V lost 6 bases to trimming and J lost 4 bases; unmatched junction nucleotides: 6. Here the CDR3 reads CASRLAGGPAYEQYF. DNA for the CDR3: TGCGCCAGCAGACTAGCGGGAGGGCCGGCGTACGAGCAGTACTTC.

The chain carries TRBV5-8 and TRBJ2-3; D unclear. V was pared by 3 bases and J by 2 bases, with 13 bases between. This CDR3 contains 15 residues. In germline, CDR1 is SGHTS, CDR2 YDEGEE. CDR3 protein: CASSSDGPVTDTQYF. CDR3 DNA sequence: TGTGCCAGCAGCTCGGACGGACCTGTCACAGATACGCAGTATTTT. The full variable domain, completed using reference TRBV5-8 and TRBJ2-3, is EAGVTQSPTHLIKTRGQQATLRCSPISGHTSVYWYQQALGLGLQFLLWYDEGEERNRGNFPPRFSGRQFPNYSSELNVNALELEDSALYLCASSSDGPVTDTQYFGPGTRLTVL.

The sample holds a few counts of this clonotype. This chain connects TRBV30 to TRBJ1-4; the D is unclear. CDR3 length: 13 residues. V lost 8 bases to trimming and J lost 6 bases, with 16 bases between them. Per germline, CDR1 GTSNPN and CDR2 SVGIG (reference sequence). The CDR3: CAGREAGYEKLFF. CDR3 sequence (DNA): TGTGCCGGGCGGGAGGCCGGGTATGAAAAACTGTTTTTT.

In this sample, this clonotype turned up a few times. This may stem from a read error, because a much larger clone lies one nucleotide away. This rearrangement joins TRBV7-9 to TRBJ2-7; perhaps TRBD1 as D (8 bases). The CDR3 totals 15 residues. Germline CDR1 reads SEHNR; CDR2 reads FQNEAQ (reference sequence). CDR3 region: CAGSSNRGGGYEQYF. The CDR3 DNA is TGTGCCGGCAGCTCCAACAGGGGGGGAGGCTACGAGCAGTACTTC.

This clonotype was counted at least ten times. The V and J genes are TRBV2 and TRBJ2-7; D gene ambiguous. V was clipped by 6 bases and J by 0 bases, with 9 bases between them. The CDR3 consists of 13 residues. Germline lookup yields CDR1 SNHLY and CDR2 FYNNEI. The CDR3 reads CASRDGPSYEQYF. In DNA form, the CDR3 reads TGTGCCAGCAGGGACGGACCCTCCTACGAGCAGTACTTC.

V and J are TRBV7-2 and TRBJ2-3; 7 positions agree with TRBD2. CDR3 length: 15 residues. The V and J ends lost 1 base and 3 bases, in that order; junction bases with no gene match: 4. Germline values: CDR1 SGHTA, CDR2 FQGNSA. CDR3 amino acids: CASSLGGSRTDTQYF. The CDR3 DNA reads as TGTGCCAGCAGCTTAGGCGGGAGCAGAACAGATACGCAGTATTTT.

In its sample, this clonotype was seen a few times. This could be a read error, since a much larger clone is one nucleotide away. The chain couples TRBV5-1 to TRBJ2-5; D may be TRBD1 (5 bases). Germline V gene lookup returns CDR1 SGHRS and CDR2 YFSETQ. The CDR3 covers 15 residues. The CDR3 nucleotides read TGCGCCAGCAGCCTTGGCAGGGTAGTCCAAGAGACCCAGCACTTC. This codes for CASSLGRVVQETQHF.

This clonotype came up a few times. This chain joins TRBV19 and TRBJ2-7, with 8 bases lining up with TRBD2. This CDR3 is 16 amino acids long. Germline CDR1 LNHDA, CDR2 SQIVND (reference sequence). Losses at the gene ends were 9 bases for V and 4 bases for J; bases not matched to a gene: 17. The CDR3 loop reads CASSPLGERGFYEQYF. The DNA for the CDR3 is TGTGCCAGCTCACCACTGGGTGAGCGGGGGTTTTACGAGCAGTACTTC.

A word on this clonotype: A much larger clone is a single base away; this may be a read error. This rearrangement joins TRBV30 to TRBJ2-6, with D perhaps TRBD1 (5 bases). Germline V gene data show CDR1 as GTSNPN and CDR2 as SVGIG (reference sequence). V lost 1 base to trimming and J lost 0 bases, with 7 bases between them. The CDR3 extends over 15 amino acids. In DNA form, the CDR3 reads TGTGCCTGGAGTGATAGGGGCTCTGGGGCCAACGTCCTGACTTTC. This codes for CAWSDRGSGANVLTF. Together with reference TRBV30 and TRBJ2-6, the CDR3 gives the full variable domain: SQTIHQWPATLVQPVGSPLSLECTVEGTSNPNLYWYRQAAGRGLQLLFYSVGIGQISSEVPQNLSASRPQDRQFILSSKKLLLSDSGFYLCAWSDRGSGANVLTFGAGSRLTVL.

This clonotype was found many times. This chain joins TRBV7-6 and TRBJ1-4; tentative D call: TRBD1 (6 bases). From germline, CDR1 is SGHVS and CDR2 FNYEAQ. The ends were cut back, 6 bases at V and 3 bases at J, with 11 bases in the middle. The CDR3 sequence is 14 residues long. The chain's CDR3 is CASRAGVANEKLFF. As DNA, the CDR3 is TGTGCCAGCAGGGCAGGGGTGGCTAATGAAAAACTGTTTTTT.

At least ten counts were recorded for this clonotype. DNA of the CDR3: TGCAGTGCCGCCAGTGGAGCGGGGGGCAATGAGCAGTTCTTC. Translation gives CSAASGAGGNEQFF. The chain recombines TRBV20-1 with TRBJ2-1; TRBD2 agrees at 9 bases. This CDR3 contains 14 residues. V shed 6 bases and J 6 bases; nucleotides not matched to a gene: 9. The V gene's germline CDR1 is DFQATT and CDR2 SNEGSKA (reference sequence).

There are a few counts of this clonotype. This rearrangement joins TRBV28 to TRBJ2-7; TRBD2 aligns across 7 bases. Trimming took 6 bases from V and 0 from J; bases not matched to a gene: 8. CDR1 MDHEN and CDR2 SYDVKM come from the germline V gene. The length of the CDR3 is 15 residues. The CDR3 sequence is CASRPQAGSSYEQYF. CDR3 in DNA: TGTGCCAGCAGGCCCCAAGCGGGAAGCTCCTACGAGCAGTACTTC.

A remark on this clonotype: This CDR3 is missing its conserved last phenylalanine or tryptophan, likely due to a read error. It is unclear where the CDR3 begins or ends on the DNA, so no DNA is shown, and the CDR3 is as TCRdb lists it. This chain uses TRBV6-2 or TRBV6-3 with TRBJ2-3; the table gives TRBD1 as D, unverified against the DNA. The length of the CDR3 is 10 amino acids, counting both ends. Per the germline V gene, CDR1 is MNHEY and CDR2 is SVGEGT. CDR3 in amino acids: CASSQRDRTY.

This clonotype was recorded once. The V and J genes are TRBV7-2 and TRBJ2-1; D is uncertain. There are 10 residues in the CDR3. Germline V gene sequence: CDR1 SGHTA, CDR2 FQGNSA. Between the trimmed V and J ends, which lost 1 base and 15 bases, there was a span of 7 bases. The CDR3 DNA sequence: TGTGCCAGCAGCTTAGGAGTTACGTTCTTC. Protein sequence: CASSLGVTFF.

The V gene is TRBV19, the J gene TRBJ1-6; no reliable D call. This CDR3 comprises 12 residues. Trimming left V 10 bases short and J 1 base short, with 5 bases between. Germline CDR1 LNHDA, CDR2 SQIVND (reference sequence). The CDR3 is CATSSYNSPLHF. Written as DNA, the CDR3 is TGTGCCACCAGTTCCTATAATTCACCCCTCCACTTT.

The J gene is TRBJ2-5, the V gene TRBV7-9; D gene uncertain. This CDR3 has 11 amino acids. CDR1 and CDR2 (germline): SEHNR, FQNEAQ (reference sequence). V was pared by 10 bases and J by 1 base, with 7 bases between. CDR3 sequence reads: CAIRPQETQYF. CDR3 sequence (DNA): TGTGCCATACGTCCCCAAGAGACCCAGTACTTC.

The chain joins TRBV19 to TRBJ1-5, with D perhaps matching TRBD1 (5 bases). The CDR3 consists of 17 residues. With 5 bases removed from V and 2 bases from J, the gap between germline ends came to 19 bases. Germline V gene lookup returns CDR1 LNHDA and CDR2 SQIVND (reference sequence). The CDR3 protein is CASSLSSGGGRNQPQHF. DNA for the CDR3: TGTGCCAGTAGTTTATCCTCCGGGGGAGGGCGCAATCAGCCCCAGCATTTT. The full variable domain, with the rest looked up from reference TRBV19 and TRBJ1-5, is DGGITQSPKYLFRKEGQNVTLSCEQNLNHDAMYWYRQDPGQGLRLIYYSQIVNDFQKGDIAEGYSVSREKKESFPLTVTSAQKNPTAFYLCASSLSSGGGRNQPQHFGDGTRLSIL.

This clonotype was counted once. This rearrangement joins TRBV9 to TRBJ1-2; D is unclear. This CDR3 has 11 residues. The germline CDR1 and CDR2 sequences are SGDLS and YYNGEE. Trimming shortened V by 4 bases and J by 10 bases, and 11 bases separated the two germline ends. CDR3 sequence: CASSSGLPYTF. DNA for the CDR3: TGTGCCAGCAGCTCCGGACTTCCCTACACCTTC.

This chain uses TRBV20-1 with TRBJ2-1; D gene uncertain. The CDR3 spans 14 residues. V was pared by 1 base and J by 2 bases, with 9 bases between. In germline, CDR1 is DFQATT, CDR2 SNEGSKA (reference sequence). CDR3 in amino acids: CSARGVGTYNEQFF. The CDR3 nucleotides read TGCAGTGCTAGAGGGGTAGGGACCTACAATGAGCAGTTCTTC.

J is TRBJ1-5 and V is TRBV9; TRBD1 agrees at 9 bases. The CDR3 loop spans 16 amino acids. Trimming at V came to 0 bases and at J to 5 bases, leaving 6 bases not matched to a gene. Germline V CDR1 and CDR2: SGDLS, YYNGEE. The DNA of the CDR3 is TGTGCCAGCAGCGTAGAAAACAGGGGGCTGTATCAGCCCCAGCATTTT. Its protein is CASSVENRGLYQPQHF.